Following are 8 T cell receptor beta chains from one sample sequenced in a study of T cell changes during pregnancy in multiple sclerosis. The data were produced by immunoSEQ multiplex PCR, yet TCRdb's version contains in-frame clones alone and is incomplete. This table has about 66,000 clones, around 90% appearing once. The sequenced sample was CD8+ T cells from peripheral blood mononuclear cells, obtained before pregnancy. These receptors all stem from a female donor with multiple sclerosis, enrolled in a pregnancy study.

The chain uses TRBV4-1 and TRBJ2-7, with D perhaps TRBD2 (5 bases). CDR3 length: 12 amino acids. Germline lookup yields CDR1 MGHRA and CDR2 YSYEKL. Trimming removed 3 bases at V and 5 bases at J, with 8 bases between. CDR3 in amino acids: CASSHDGDEQYF. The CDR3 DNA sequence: TGCGCCAGCAGCCATGACGGGGACGAGCAGTACTTC.

CDR3 bases: TGTGCCTGGGATACTTTTGGGCCCTATGGCTACACCTTC. Translated: CAWDTFGPYGYTF. This chain uses TRBV30 with TRBJ1-2; D unresolved. CDR1 and CDR2 (germline): GTSNPN, SVGIG (reference sequence). V lost 5 bases and J 4 bases, leaving 14 bases between the germline ends. CDR3 length equals 13 residues.

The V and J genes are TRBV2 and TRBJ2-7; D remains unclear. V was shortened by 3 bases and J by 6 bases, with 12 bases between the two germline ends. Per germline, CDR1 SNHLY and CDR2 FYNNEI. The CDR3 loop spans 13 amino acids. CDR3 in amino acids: CASSEPGLSEQYF. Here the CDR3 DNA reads TGTGCCAGCAGTGAGCCAGGCCTCTCCGAGCAGTACTTC.

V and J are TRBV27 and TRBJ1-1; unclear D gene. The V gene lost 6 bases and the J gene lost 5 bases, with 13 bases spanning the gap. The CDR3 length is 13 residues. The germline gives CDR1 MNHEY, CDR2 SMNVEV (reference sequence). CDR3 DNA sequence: TGTGCCAGCAGAGCCGTGGGAGGTACTGAAGCTTTCTTT. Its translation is CASRAVGGTEAFF.

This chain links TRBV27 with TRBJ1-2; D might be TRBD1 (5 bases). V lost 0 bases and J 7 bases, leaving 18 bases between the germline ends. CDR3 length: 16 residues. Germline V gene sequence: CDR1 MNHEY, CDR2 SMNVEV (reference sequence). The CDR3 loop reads CASSLSRGGLGGGYTF. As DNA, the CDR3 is TGTGCCAGCAGTTTATCAAGGGGAGGGCTGGGTGGTGGCTACACCTTC.

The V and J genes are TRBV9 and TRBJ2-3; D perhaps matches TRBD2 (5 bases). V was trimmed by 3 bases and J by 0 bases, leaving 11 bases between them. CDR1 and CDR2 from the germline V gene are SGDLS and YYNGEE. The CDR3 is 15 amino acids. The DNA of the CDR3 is TGTGCCAGCAGCGGAGACGGGAAAAGCACAGATACGCAGTATTTT. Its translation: CASSGDGKSTDTQYF.

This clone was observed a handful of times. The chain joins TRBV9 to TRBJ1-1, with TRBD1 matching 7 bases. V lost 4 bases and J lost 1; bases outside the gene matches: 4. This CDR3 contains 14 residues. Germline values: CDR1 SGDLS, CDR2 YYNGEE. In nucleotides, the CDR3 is TGTGCCAGCAGCCTCGGGACAGCGAACACTGAAGCTTTCTTT. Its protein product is CASSLGTANTEAFF.

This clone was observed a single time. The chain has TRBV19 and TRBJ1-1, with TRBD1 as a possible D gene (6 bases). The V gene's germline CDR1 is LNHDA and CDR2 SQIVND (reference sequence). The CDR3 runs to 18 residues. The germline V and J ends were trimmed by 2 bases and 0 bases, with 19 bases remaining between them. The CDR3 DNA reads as TGTGCCAGTAGTATAAGAGGGGGGGACATTGGTATGAACACTGAAGCTTTCTTT. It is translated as CASSIRGGDIGMNTEAFF.